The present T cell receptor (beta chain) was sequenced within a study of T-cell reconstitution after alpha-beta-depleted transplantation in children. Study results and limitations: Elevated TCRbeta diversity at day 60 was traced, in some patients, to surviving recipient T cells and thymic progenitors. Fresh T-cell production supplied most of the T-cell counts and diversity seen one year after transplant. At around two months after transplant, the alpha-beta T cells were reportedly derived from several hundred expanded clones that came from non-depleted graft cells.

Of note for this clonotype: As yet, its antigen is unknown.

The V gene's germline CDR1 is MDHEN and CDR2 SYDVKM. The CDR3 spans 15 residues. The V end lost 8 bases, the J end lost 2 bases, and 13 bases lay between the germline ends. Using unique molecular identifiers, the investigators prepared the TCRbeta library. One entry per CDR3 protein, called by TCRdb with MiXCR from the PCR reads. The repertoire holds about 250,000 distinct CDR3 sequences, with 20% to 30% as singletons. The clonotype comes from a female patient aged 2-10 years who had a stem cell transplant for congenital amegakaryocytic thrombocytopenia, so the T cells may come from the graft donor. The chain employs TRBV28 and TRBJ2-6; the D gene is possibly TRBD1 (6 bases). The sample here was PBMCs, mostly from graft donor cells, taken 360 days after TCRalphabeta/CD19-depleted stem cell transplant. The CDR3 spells CASRITGTGANVLTF. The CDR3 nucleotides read TGTGCCAGCCGAATCACAGGGACTGGGGCCAACGTCCTGACTTTC.